A single sample is the source of the 8 T cell receptor beta chains below, sequenced in a study of T cell responses to AZD1222 COVID-19 vaccine (dated by TCRdb to the early 2020s). Library generation was performed with the immunoSEQ multiplex PCR assay. Held by TCRdb, this immuneACCESS table contains in-frame sequences only and omits some clones. Under half of the omission traces to an unresolved V gene where checked; the cause of the rest is unknown. This sample has 130,000 or so clones in its table, and roughly nine tenths of those were observed once. Clones ranked in the top ten supply 2.5% to 3.5% of the sample. Reading the label with the study, this specimen's time point is: baseline before first vaccination. The sample was peripheral blood, taken on day 0 of AZD1222 vaccination. These receptors originate from an adult in good health.

This sequence joins TRBV5-5 and TRBJ1-1, with D unclear. Germline-derived CDR1 and CDR2 are SGHKS and YYEKEE (reference sequence). V was clipped by 0 bases and J by 5 bases, with 2 bases between them. The CDR3 runs to 11 residues. The CDR3 sequence: CASSLGTEAFF. CDR3 in DNA: TGTGCCAGCAGCTTGGGGACTGAAGCTTTCTTT.

V is TRBV28 and J is TRBJ1-5, with D perhaps TRBD1 (5 bases). In germline, CDR1 is MDHEN, CDR2 SYDVKM. The CDR3 length is 13 residues. The V gene lost 8 bases and the J gene lost 9 bases, with 17 bases spanning the gap. The DNA for the CDR3 is TGTGCCAGCCGGCCGACAGCGGGTCCGCCCCAGCATTTT. Its translation is CASRPTAGPPQHF. Combining the CDR3 with reference TRBV28 and TRBJ1-5 gives the whole variable domain DVKVTQSSRYLVKRTGEKVFLECVQDMDHENMFWYRQDPGLGLRLIYFSYDVKMKEKGDIPEGYSVSREKKERFSLILESASTNQTSMYLCASRPTAGPPQHFGDGTRLSIL.

V gene TRBV19 combines with J gene TRBJ1-2; the D is unclear. The CDR3 spans 15 residues. V was clipped by 7 bases and J by 0 bases, with 15 bases between them. Germline V gives CDR1 LNHDA, CDR2 SQIVND (reference sequence). CDR3 region: CASTFTWKANYGYTF. For the CDR3, the DNA is TGTGCCAGTACCTTCACCTGGAAAGCTAACTATGGCTACACCTTC.

The V call is TRBV28, the J call TRBJ2-7; 11 bases are a match to TRBD1. Germline-derived CDR1 and CDR2 are MDHEN and SYDVKM. V was clipped by 6 bases and J by 7 bases; unmatched bases: 11. The CDR3 loop spans 15 amino acids. The CDR3 sequence is CASSRRTGGLREQYF. CDR3 coding DNA: TGTGCCAGCAGCCGTAGGACAGGGGGCTTGAGGGAGCAGTACTTC. Together with reference TRBV28 and TRBJ2-7, the CDR3 gives the full variable domain: DVKVTQSSRYLVKRTGEKVFLECVQDMDHENMFWYRQDPGLGLRLIYFSYDVKMKEKGDIPEGYSVSREKKERFSLILESASTNQTSMYLCASSRRTGGLREQYFGPGTRLTVT.

The gene calls are TRBV6-1 and TRBJ2-5; unclear D gene. Germline CDR1 and CDR2: MNHNS and SASEGT. V was cut by 3 bases and J by 6 bases, with 23 bases left in between. This CDR3 is built from 17 residues. The CDR3 reads CASSETAGQQRLKTQYF. DNA of the CDR3: TGTGCCAGCAGTGAGACCGCCGGGCAACAAAGGTTGAAGACCCAGTACTTC.

This clone was detected a few times. The chain has TRBV29-1 and TRBJ2-5, with TRBD2 as a possible D gene (6 bases). Germline values: CDR1 SQVTM, CDR2 ANQGSEA. The CDR3 loop spans 12 amino acids. V shed 3 bases and J shed 2 bases, with 7 bases lying between them. CDR3 nucleotides: TGCAGCGTTGATCGGGGGCAAGAGACCCAGTACTTC. Translated, it gives CSVDRGQETQYF.

The chain employs TRBV28 and TRBJ1-1; TRBD1 aligns across 7 bases. Losses at the gene ends were 5 bases for V and 4 bases for J; bases not matched to a gene: 7. CDR1 MDHEN and CDR2 SYDVKM come from the germline V gene. The length of the CDR3 is 14 residues. The CDR3 region is CASSPNRGTTEAFF. CDR3 nucleotide sequence: TGTGCCAGCAGTCCAAACAGGGGTACCACTGAAGCTTTCTTT.

J is TRBJ2-1 and V is TRBV5-1, with 7 positions matching TRBD1. J was trimmed by 3 bases and V by 4 bases; bases with no gene match: 10. Germline assignment: CDR1 SGHRS and CDR2 YFSETQ. This CDR3 region has 16 residues. As DNA, the CDR3 is TGCGCCAGCAGCGCGATAACAGGGGTATTCTACAATGAGCAGTTCTTC. This translates into CASSAITGVFYNEQFF.